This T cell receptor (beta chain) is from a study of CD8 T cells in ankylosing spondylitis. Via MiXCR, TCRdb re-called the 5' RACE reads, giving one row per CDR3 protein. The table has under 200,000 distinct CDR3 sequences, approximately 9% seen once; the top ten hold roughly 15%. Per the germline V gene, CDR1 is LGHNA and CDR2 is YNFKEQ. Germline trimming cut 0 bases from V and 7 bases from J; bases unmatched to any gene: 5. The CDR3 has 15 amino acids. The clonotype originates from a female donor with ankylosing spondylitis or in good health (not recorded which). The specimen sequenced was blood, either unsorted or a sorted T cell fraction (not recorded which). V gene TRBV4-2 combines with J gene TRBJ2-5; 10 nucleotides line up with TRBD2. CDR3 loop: CASSQEEASGGTQYF. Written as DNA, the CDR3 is TGTGCCAGCAGCCAAGAGGAGGCTAGCGGGGGGACCCAGTACTTC.